What follows are 24 T cell receptor beta chains derived from one specimen sequenced in a study of shared clonotypes between healthy human individuals. Libraries were prepared by immunoSEQ multiplex PCR; TCRdb keeps only in-frame clonotypes and omits some of them. This table holds approximately 940,000 clones, about 80% found once. Sequenced: memory CD4+ T cells sorted from blood. The subset here: CD45RA-negative fraction. These receptors all come from a man aged 18 to 30 in good health.

The CDR3 loop reads CAILPGQGSNYGYTF. For the CDR3, the DNA is TGTGCCATTCTACCGGGACAGGGGTCTAACTATGGCTACACCTTC. This sequence joins TRBV10-3 and TRBJ1-2; 10 bases are shared with TRBD1. The ends lost 9 bases at V and 0 bases at J; junction bases unmatched: 7. CDR3 size: 15 residues. From germline, CDR1 is ENHRY and CDR2 SYGVKD.

CDR3 residues: CASSLGTSPRTDTQYF. The CDR3 nucleotides read TGTGCCAGCAGTCTAGGGACTAGTCCCCGCACAGATACGCAGTATTTT. The gene calls are TRBV6-6 and TRBJ2-3; 8 bases agree with TRBD2. V shed 5 bases, J shed 1 base, and the junction held 8 bases outside the gene matches. The V gene's germline CDR1 is MNHNY and CDR2 SVGAGI (reference sequence). The CDR3 is 16 residues long.

CDR3 protein: CASSLGDGAGSRTEAFF. The DNA for the CDR3 is TGTGCCAGCAGCTTGGGTGATGGGGCTGGTTCGAGGACTGAAGCTTTCTTT. The chain links TRBV5-6 to TRBJ1-1, with D possibly TRBD1 on 5 matching bases. Trimming removed 0 bases at V and 5 bases at J, with 20 bases between. CDR1 is SGHDT, CDR2 YYEEEE, per germline. This CDR3 is 17 amino acids long. The complete variable domain, with remaining parts taken from reference TRBV5-6 and TRBJ1-1, reads DAGVTQSPTHLIKTRGQQVTLRCSPKSGHDTVSWYQQALGQGPQFIFQYYEEEERQRGNFPDRFSGHQFPNYSSELNVNALLLGDSALYLCASSLGDGAGSRTEAFFGQGTRLTVV.

The rearrangement joins TRBV28 to TRBJ1-2, with D perhaps matching TRBD1 (5 bases). The CDR3 loop spans 13 amino acids. CDR1 and CDR2 from the germline V gene are MDHEN and SYDVKM. The V and J ends lost 2 bases and 4 bases respectively, with 8 bases between them. In nucleotides, the CDR3 is TGTGCCAGCAGTTTAGAGAGGGGCTATGGCTACACCTTC. Translation gives CASSLERGYGYTF.

This clone was picked up a small number of times. The chain combines TRBV4-1 with TRBJ2-7; 8 bases map to TRBD1. The trim removed 10 bases at V and 2 bases at J, leaving 10 bases unmatched. This CDR3 is built from 14 residues. Germline V gene data show CDR1 as MGHRA and CDR2 as YSYEKL. CDR3 in amino acids: CAIQDRGDTYEQYF. CDR3 nucleotide sequence: TGCGCCATCCAAGACAGGGGTGACACCTACGAGCAGTACTTC.

This clone was seen more than once but under ten times. The rearrangement links TRBV10-3 to TRBJ1-2; TRBD1 matches 7 bases. This CDR3 spans 14 amino acids. CDR1 and CDR2 (germline): ENHRY, SYGVKD. V lost 11 bases to trimming and J lost 8 bases; unmatched junction nucleotides: 17. CDR3 nucleotides: TGTGCCTTCGGGGATCCGGGTCAGGGGGGAGGCTACACCTTC. As protein: CAFGDPGQGGGYTF.

V gene TRBV2 combines with J gene TRBJ1-6; D is unclear. Germline V gives CDR1 SNHLY, CDR2 FYNNEI. The CDR3 totals 13 residues. V dropped 6 bases and J dropped 9 bases, with 12 bases sitting between them. This CDR3 is CASRDGLGSPLHF. CDR3 DNA: TGTGCCAGCAGGGACGGTCTAGGTTCACCCCTCCACTTT.

V is TRBV2 and J is TRBJ2-2; 15 bases fit TRBD2. With V trimmed by 7 bases and J by 12 bases, 3 bases remained unmatched. CDR1 and CDR2 from the germline V gene are SNHLY and FYNNEI. The CDR3 is 13 amino acids. The CDR3 loop is CASMGLAGGKLFF. CDR3 DNA sequence: TGTGCCAGCATGGGACTAGCGGGGGGCAAGCTGTTTTTT.

The table lists this clone with a count of one. V and J are TRBV9 and TRBJ2-2; TRBD1 matches 8 bases. The J segment lost 7 bases and the V segment lost 3 bases, leaving 8 bases of the junction unmatched. In germline, CDR1 is SGDLS, CDR2 YYNGEE. The CDR3 has 15 residues. The CDR3 reads CASSAGQGANGELFF. The CDR3 DNA reads TGTGCCAGCAGCGCCGGCCAGGGGGCGAACGGGGAGCTGTTTTTT. The full variable domain, completed using reference TRBV9 and TRBJ2-2, is DSGVTQTPKHLITATGQRVTLRCSPRSGDLSVYWYQQSLDQGLQFLIQYYNGEERAKGNILERFSAQQFPDLHSELNLSSLELGDSALYFCASSAGQGANGELFFGEGSRLTVL.

In regard to this clone: Given a much more abundant clone one base away, this may be a read error. The CDR3 region has the DNA TGTGCCATCAGTGAGTCGGGGCGCCAAGAGACCCAGTACTTC. It translates to CAISESGRQETQYF. This sequence joins TRBV10-3 and TRBJ2-5; possible D gene TRBD1, 5 bases. Trimming stripped 0 bases from V and 1 base from J, with 6 bases between. The germline CDR1 and CDR2 sequences are ENHRY and SYGVKD. The CDR3 extends over 14 amino acids.

The J gene is TRBJ2-5, the V gene TRBV7-2; 9 bases align to TRBD2. This CDR3 has 16 amino acids. V was pared by 5 bases and J by 2 bases, with 9 bases of the junction left unmatched. Germline CDR1 SGHTA, CDR2 FQGNSA. CDR3 in DNA: TGTGCCAGCAGCCGCGAGGGGCGGGGGGGTCAAGAGACCCAGTACTTC. It encodes CASSREGRGGQETQYF. Full variable domain (rest looked up from reference TRBV7-2 and TRBJ2-5): GAGVSQSPSNKVTEKGKDVELRCDPISGHTALYWYRQSLGQGLEFLIYFQGNSAPDKSGLPSDRFSAERTGGSVSTLTIQRTQQEDSAVYLCASSREGRGGQETQYFGPGTRLLVL.

V is TRBV14 and J is TRBJ1-1; D is undetermined. V lost 5 bases, J lost 0 bases, and 7 bases lay in between. This CDR3 is built from 13 residues. Germline CDR1 is SGHDN and CDR2 is FVKESK. Here the CDR3 DNA reads TGTGCCAGCAGCTCCCACATGAACACTGAAGCTTTCTTT. Encoded protein: CASSSHMNTEAFF. Variable domain in full (rest from reference TRBV14 and TRBJ1-1): EAGVTQFPSHSVIEKGQTVTLRCDPISGHDNLYWYRRVMGKEIKFLLHFVKESKQDESGMPNNRFLAERTGGTYSTLKVQPAELEDSGVYFCASSSHMNTEAFFGQGTRLTVV.

This clone has a single count. The junction departs from the called germline gene at one end, perhaps through a read error. V is TRBV27 and J is TRBJ2-2; D may correspond to TRBD1 or TRBD2 (5 bases each). The CDR3 sequence is 16 residues long. Germline loops: CDR1 MNHEY, CDR2 SMNVEV (reference sequence). This chain's CDR3 is CASSQFTGPKTGELFF. In nucleotides, the CDR3 is TGTGCCAGCAGTCAGTTCACGGGGCCGAAAACCGGGGAGCTGTTTTTT.

This clone was counted a few times. This chain's CDR3 is CASSHRGRITEAFF. The DNA of the CDR3 is TGTGCCAGTAGTCACAGGGGGCGGATCACTGAAGCTTTCTTT. The chain joins TRBV19 to TRBJ1-1; TRBD1 matches 9 bases. This CDR3 is 14 amino acids long. Germline loops: CDR1 LNHDA, CDR2 SQIVND (reference sequence). Trimming removed 5 bases from V and 4 bases from J; junction bases left unmatched: 5.

The gene calls are TRBV19 and TRBJ1-2; no clear D gene. The CDR3 sequence is 13 residues long. Deletions cut 3 bases from V and 8 bases from J, with 13 bases between. In germline, CDR1 is LNHDA, CDR2 SQIVND (reference sequence). CDR3: CASSIEGAGGYTF. The CDR3, as DNA: TGTGCCAGTAGTATTGAAGGTGCCGGCGGCTACACCTTC. Looking up the rest from reference TRBV19 and TRBJ1-2 gives the full variable domain: DGGITQSPKYLFRKEGQNVTLSCEQNLNHDAMYWYRQDPGQGLRLIYYSQIVNDFQKGDIAEGYSVSREKKESFPLTVTSAQKNPTAFYLCASSIEGAGGYTFGSGTRLTVV.

The chain uses TRBV28 and TRBJ2-7, with 8 bases aligning to TRBD2. V gave up 5 bases and J gave up 1 base; unmatched junction bases: 7. Germline CDR1 reads MDHEN; CDR2 reads SYDVKM. This CDR3 spans 15 amino acids. DNA for the CDR3: TGTGCCAGCAGTCCAAGGGAGCGGGGGTCCTACGAGCAGTACTTC. Amino acids: CASSPRERGSYEQYF. Complete variable domain (other parts from reference TRBV28 and TRBJ2-7): DVKVTQSSRYLVKRTGEKVFLECVQDMDHENMFWYRQDPGLGLRLIYFSYDVKMKEKGDIPEGYSVSREKKERFSLILESASTNQTSMYLCASSPRERGSYEQYFGPGTRLTVT.

There are many counts of this clone. V is TRBV5-1 and J is TRBJ2-1; TRBD2 matches 14 bases. This CDR3 comprises 15 residues. Per germline, CDR1 SGHRS and CDR2 YFSETQ. With V trimmed by 3 bases and J by 9 bases, 5 bases remained unmatched. The chain's CDR3 is CASSSGTSGRSEQFF. CDR3 DNA sequence: TGCGCCAGCAGCTCAGGGACTAGCGGGAGATCTGAGCAGTTCTTC.

V and J are TRBV9 and TRBJ2-7; possible D gene TRBD1, 6 bases. From germline, CDR1 is SGDLS and CDR2 YYNGEE. CDR3 length equals 14 residues. Trimming took off 0 bases at V and 3 bases at J, with 10 bases between the two ends. CDR3 coding DNA: TGTGCCAGCAGCGTAGATGGACAGCGCTACGAGCAGTACTTC. It encodes CASSVDGQRYEQYF.

The chain uses TRBV7-2 and TRBJ1-2; D call uncertain. Trimming took 4 bases from V and 8 from J, leaving 20 bases between them. Germline CDR1 is SGHTA and CDR2 is FQGNSA. The CDR3 extends over 15 amino acids. The CDR3 DNA follows: TGTGCCAGCAGCTCCGCCCCATCCACACTGCGGGGCTACACCTTC. It translates to CASSSAPSTLRGYTF.

The chain carries TRBV10-1 and TRBJ2-3; 8 bases match TRBD2. Germline V CDR1 and CDR2: WNHNN, SYGVQD (reference sequence). J lost 4 bases, V lost 4 bases, and 7 bases had no gene match. This CDR3 has 15 residues. The CDR3 nucleotides read TGCGCCAGCAGTGGAGGCGGGAGGAATGCAGATACGCAGTATTTT. This encodes CASSGGGRNADTQYF.

The chain has TRBV6-6 and TRBJ1-3, with a tentative D call TRBD1 (5 bases). Between the trimmed V and J ends, which lost 8 bases and 4 bases, there was a span of 12 bases. CDR3 length: 13 amino acids. Germline V gene data show CDR1 as MNHNY and CDR2 as SVGAGI (reference sequence). The CDR3 loop reads CASSQTAGNTIYF. The CDR3 nucleotides read TGTGCCAGCTCTCAGACAGCAGGAAACACCATATATTTT.

This clone was observed a single time. This chain uses TRBV10-3 with TRBJ2-6, with D perhaps matching TRBD1 (7 bases). Germline loops: CDR1 ENHRY, CDR2 SYGVKD. CDR3 length equals 17 residues. V gave up 4 bases and J gave up 0 bases, with 13 bases separating them. The CDR3 DNA reads as TGTGCCATCAGTGCCCAGGGGGGATTCTCTGGGGCCAACGTCCTGACTTTC. Protein sequence: CAISAQGGFSGANVLTF.

There are a few counts of this clone. This chain connects TRBV4-1 to TRBJ1-2, with TRBD1 matching 7 bases. V dropped 4 bases and J dropped 4; count of bases not matched to a gene: 6. CDR1 is MGHRA and CDR2 is YSYEKL in the germline V gene. This CDR3 comprises 14 residues. This CDR3 is CASSPRDSFYGYTF. The CDR3 DNA reads TGCGCCAGCAGCCCCCGGGACAGCTTCTATGGCTACACCTTC.

The chain employs TRBV6-6 and TRBJ2-5; D gene uncertain. The CDR3 is 15 residues long. V was shortened by 7 bases and J by 4 bases, with 19 bases between the two germline ends. The germline gives CDR1 MNHNY, CDR2 SVGAGI (reference sequence). The CDR3 sequence: CASTLRMDSSETQYF. The CDR3 DNA reads as TGTGCCAGCACCTTACGTATGGATAGCTCAGAGACCCAGTACTTC.